A single TCR beta chain is shown here with its context. The antigen is undetermined. Generation of TCR beta cDNA was performed by 5'RACE template switching incorporating UMIs. TCRdb reprocessed the 5' RACE reads, with one entry per CDR3 protein and no DNA. The table for this sample gives about 300,000 distinct CDR3 sequences. This sample stems from a study of T cells expressing NK-cell markers. Overall study: Among the eight sequenced donors, seven tested HCMV-seropositive and one tested seronegative. General study results and limits: One observes that, in several donors, these clonotypes were also the leading ones within the CD3+CD56-NKG2C+ fraction.

Germline V gene sequence: CDR1 SGDLS, CDR2 YYNGEE. This CDR3 comprises 14 residues. The specimen was blood T cells: a sorted CD56 or NKG2C T cell subset, CD4+ or CD8+ T cells, or bulk PBMC T cells (not recorded which). J is TRBJ2-1 and V is TRBV9; TCRdb's D call of TRBD1 is untestable without DNA. This receptor was taken from a woman aged 18-70 years in good health. The CDR3 spells CASSVRGGNNEQFF. Full variable domain (remainder filled in from reference TRBV9 and TRBJ2-1): DSGVTQTPKHLITATGQRVTLRCSPRSGDLSVYWYQQSLDQGLQFLIQYYNGEERAKGNILERFSAQQFPDLHSELNLSSLELGDSALYFCASSVRGGNNEQFFGPGTRLTVL.